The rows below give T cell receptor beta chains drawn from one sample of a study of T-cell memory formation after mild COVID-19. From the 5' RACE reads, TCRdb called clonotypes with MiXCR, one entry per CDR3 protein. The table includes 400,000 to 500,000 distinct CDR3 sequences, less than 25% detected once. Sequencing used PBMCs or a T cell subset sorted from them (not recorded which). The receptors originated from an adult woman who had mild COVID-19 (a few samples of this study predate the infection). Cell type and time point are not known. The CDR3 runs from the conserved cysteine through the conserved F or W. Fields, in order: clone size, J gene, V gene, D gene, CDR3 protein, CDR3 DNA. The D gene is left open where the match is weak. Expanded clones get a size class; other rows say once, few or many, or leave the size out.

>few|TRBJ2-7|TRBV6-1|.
CASSGVRAGYEQYF
TGTGCCAGCAGCGGGGTTCGGGCGGGCTACGAGCAGTACTTC
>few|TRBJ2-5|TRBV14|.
CASSRENTRQYF
TGTGCCAGCAGCCGGGAAAACACCCGCCAGTACTTC
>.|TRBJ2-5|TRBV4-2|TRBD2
CASSQELAGGQETQYF
TGTGCCAGCAGCCAAGAACTAGCGGGGGGCCAAGAGACCCAGTACTTC
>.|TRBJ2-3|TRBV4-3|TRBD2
CASSVSIERDYTDTQYF
TGCGCCAGCAGCGTATCAATAGAGCGGGACTACACAGATACGCAGTATTTT
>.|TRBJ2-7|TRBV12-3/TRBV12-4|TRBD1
CASSDPGTGPYEQYF
TGTGCCAGCAGCGATCCCGGGACAGGGCCTTACGAGCAGTACTTC
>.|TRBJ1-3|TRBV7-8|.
CASSLTTGNTIYF
TGTGCCAGCAGCTTAACAACTGGAAACACCATATATTTT
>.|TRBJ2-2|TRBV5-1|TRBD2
CASSLVLAANTGELFF
TGCGCCAGCAGCTTGGTACTAGCGGCGAACACCGGGGAGCTGTTTTTT
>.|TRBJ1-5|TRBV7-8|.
CASSLGGNNQPQHF
TGTGCCAGCAGCTTAGGGGGTAACAATCAGCCCCAGCATTTT
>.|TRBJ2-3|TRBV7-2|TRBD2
CASSLASLAGRDTQYF
TGTGCCAGCAGCTTAGCATCCCTAGCGGGGAGGGATACGCAGTATTTT
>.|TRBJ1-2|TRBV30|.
CAWSTQSLDYGYTF
TGTGCCTGGAGTACACAGTCCCTCGACTATGGCTACACCTTC
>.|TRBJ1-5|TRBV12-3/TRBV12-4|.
CASSPYAGPSNQPQHF
TGTGCCAGCAGTCCATATGCGGGACCTAGCAATCAGCCCCAGCATTTT
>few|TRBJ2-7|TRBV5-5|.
CASRVSGTRGYEQYF
TGTGCCAGCAGGGTTTCCGGGACAAGGGGCTACGAGCAGTACTTC
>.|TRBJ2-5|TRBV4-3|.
CASSRHKGGPGETQYF
TGCGCCAGCAGCCGTCATAAGGGCGGGCCAGGAGAGACCCAGTACTTC
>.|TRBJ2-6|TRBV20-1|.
CSARTAGANVLTF
TGCAGTGCTCGGACAGCGGGGGCCAACGTCCTGACTTTC